A single sample gave rise to the 27 T cell receptor beta chains below, sequenced in a study of shared T cell receptors in the human thymus. Assay used: immunoSEQ multiplex PCR; TCRdb lists only in-frame clones, some missing. This table holds about 540,000 clones, 75% to 80% found once. Another study also made use of these data, one on human thymus T cells.

The sample consisted of thymocytes. Every receptor here comes from a boy under two years old with a congenital heart defect.

V gene TRBV5-6 combines with J gene TRBJ2-7; 9 bases map to TRBD1. V lost 4 bases and J lost 1; bases outside the gene matches: 6. From germline, CDR1 is SGHDT and CDR2 YYEEEE. This CDR3 spans 15 amino acids. The CDR3 DNA is TGTGCCAGCAGCCGAGAGGGACAGGGTTCCTACGAGCAGTACTTC. Its translation is CASSREGQGSYEQYF.

The chain has TRBV6-4 and TRBJ1-2, with TRBD1 identical over 12 bases. Germline CDR1 and CDR2: MRHNA and SNTAGT. The CDR3 covers 15 residues. With V trimmed by 2 bases and J by 7 bases, 5 bases remained unmatched. CDR3 nucleotides: TGTGCCAGCAGTGACCCGGGACAGGGGGCGATTGGCTACACCTTC. It encodes CASSDPGQGAIGYTF.

The chain carries TRBV6-6 and TRBJ2-1; a weak D match, TRBD2 (6 bases). CDR1 MNHNY and CDR2 SVGAGI come from the germline V gene (reference sequence). V shed 2 bases and J shed 13 bases, with 24 bases lying between them. The CDR3 totals 16 residues. The CDR3 protein is CASSYSLPGAPIVQFF. In DNA form, the CDR3 reads TGTGCCAGCAGTTACAGCCTGCCGGGAGCACCCATCGTCCAGTTCTTC.

The chain is built from TRBV10-3 and TRBJ2-3; 11 bases map to TRBD1. The CDR3 has 15 residues. CDR1 and CDR2 (germline): ENHRY, SYGVKD. Trimming took 5 bases from V and 4 from J; bases not matched to a gene: 5. The CDR3 sequence is CAISPAGQGADTQYF. CDR3 nucleotide sequence: TGTGCCATCAGTCCCGCGGGACAGGGGGCAGATACGCAGTATTTT.

The chain combines TRBV19 with TRBJ1-1, with 9 positions matching TRBD1. V was clipped by 7 bases and J by 9 bases; unmatched bases: 21. Germline V CDR1 and CDR2: LNHDA, SQIVND (reference sequence). The CDR3 spans 17 residues. The CDR3 coding sequence is TGTGCCAGTATCCCTCGGGACAGGGTAGGGGGGAAGGTTAAAGCTTTCTTT. Residues: CASIPRDRVGGKVKAFF.

CDR3 amino acids: CASRHRDSPGNQPQHF. The DNA of the CDR3 is TGCGCCAGCAGACACCGGGACTCCCCAGGGAATCAGCCCCAGCATTTT. V gene TRBV5-1 combines with J gene TRBJ1-5; D is perhaps TRBD1 (5 bases). With 5 bases removed from V and 4 bases from J, the gap between germline ends came to 19 bases. The CDR3 is made up of 16 amino acids. Looked up from germline, CDR1 is SGHRS and CDR2 is YFSETQ.

The V and J genes are TRBV4-3 and TRBJ2-1; 10 bases align to TRBD2. In germline, CDR1 is LGHNA, CDR2 YSLEER. The V and J ends lost 0 bases and 9 bases, in that order; junction bases with no gene match: 8. The CDR3 length is 16 residues. CDR3 region: CASSQDLSSGSVEQFF. CDR3 bases: TGCGCCAGCAGCCAAGATTTGTCTAGCGGGAGTGTTGAGCAGTTCTTC.

This clone is a singleton in its sample. This chain connects TRBV5-6 to TRBJ2-1; D is perhaps TRBD2 (6 bases). Germline CDR1 SGHDT, CDR2 YYEEEE. This CDR3 contains 15 residues. With 0 bases removed from V and 2 bases from J, the gap between germline ends came to 9 bases. CDR3 amino acids: CASSLAREPYNEQFF. DNA of the CDR3: TGTGCCAGCAGCTTGGCGCGGGAACCCTACAATGAGCAGTTCTTC.

V usage is TRBV28 and J usage is TRBJ1-3; weak D call: TRBD1 (5 bases). CDR3 size: 13 residues. CDR1 is MDHEN, CDR2 SYDVKM, per germline. Deletions cut 5 bases from V and 9 bases from J, with 14 bases between. CDR3 in amino acids: CASSTRQFSTIYF. The CDR3 DNA reads as TGTGCCAGCAGTACCCGACAGTTTTCCACCATATATTTT.

The chain carries TRBV4-1 and TRBJ1-3; unclear D gene. Germline assignment: CDR1 MGHRA and CDR2 YSYEKL. The V and J ends lost 5 bases and 7 bases respectively, with 12 bases between them. This CDR3 comprises 13 residues. In nucleotides, the CDR3 is TGCGCCAGCAGCGTTTCGGGAAGGAACACCATATATTTT. This gives the protein CASSVSGRNTIYF.

V is TRBV12-5 and J is TRBJ2-1; 9 bases agree with TRBD2. V shed 1 base, J shed 6 bases, and the junction held 4 bases outside the gene matches. Per germline, CDR1 LGHNT and CDR2 FRNRAP. The CDR3 contains 15 residues. The CDR3 nucleotides read TGTGCTAGTGGTTTGGGACTAGCGGCTTCCAATGAGCAGTTCTTC. This encodes CASGLGLAASNEQFF. Combining the CDR3 with reference TRBV12-5 and TRBJ2-1 gives the whole variable domain DARVTQTPRHKVTEMGQEVTMRCQPILGHNTVFWYRQTMMQGLELLAYFRNRAPLDDSGMPKDRFSAEMPDATLATLKIQPSEPRDSAVYFCASGLGLAASNEQFFGPGTRLTVL.

The chain employs TRBV4-1 and TRBJ2-1; D is possibly TRBD1 (5 bases). The germline gives CDR1 MGHRA, CDR2 YSYEKL. The length of the CDR3 is 17 residues. V was clipped by 4 bases and J by 3 bases, with 19 bases between them. This chain's CDR3 is CASSPQPRRVGYNEQFF. CDR3 nucleotides: TGCGCCAGCAGCCCTCAACCCCGCAGGGTTGGCTACAATGAGCAGTTCTTC.

This chain links TRBV30 with TRBJ2-1; 8 bases are shared with TRBD2. This CDR3 is 21 amino acids long. V trimming: 0 bases; J trimming: 2 bases; junction bases outside the gene matches: 21. Germline V CDR1 and CDR2: GTSNPN, SVGIG (reference sequence). The CDR3 DNA reads as TGTGCCTGGAGTGTGGCCTACCGCAAGTTTAGCGGGGAAAATCCCTACAATGAGCAGTTCTTC. It codes for CAWSVAYRKFSGENPYNEQFF.

The rearrangement joins TRBV19 to TRBJ2-2, with D perhaps TRBD1 (5 bases). This CDR3 has 16 amino acids. Germline V gene data show CDR1 as LNHDA and CDR2 as SQIVND (reference sequence). V was pared by 3 bases and J by 0 bases, with 11 bases between. This chain's CDR3 is CASSMGRRANTGELFF. The CDR3 nucleotides are TGTGCCAGTAGTATGGGGCGCAGGGCGAACACCGGGGAGCTGTTTTTT.

This clone was counted once. This sequence joins TRBV29-1 and TRBJ1-1; a possible D gene is TRBD1 (5 bases). V was shortened by 7 bases and J by 1 base, with 13 bases between the two germline ends. CDR1 is SQVTM and CDR2 is ANQGSEA in the germline V gene. The CDR3 consists of 13 residues. The CDR3 region is CSAETGGNTEAFF. CDR3 sequence (DNA): TGCAGCGCCGAAACGGGGGGGAACACTGAAGCTTTCTTT.

The V call is TRBV29-1, the J call TRBJ2-3; 7 nucleotides match TRBD1. CDR3 length: 16 residues. Per the germline V gene, CDR1 is SQVTM and CDR2 is ANQGSEA. V lost 5 bases to trimming and J lost 2 bases; unmatched junction nucleotides: 13. The CDR3 loop is CSVLSGGEGDTDTQYF. In nucleotides, the CDR3 is TGCAGCGTTCTCTCAGGGGGAGAAGGAGACACAGATACGCAGTATTTT.

This clone appeared once. The V gene is TRBV6-1, the J gene TRBJ1-1, with 9 bases identical to TRBD1. The germline V gene has CDR1 MNHNS and CDR2 SASEGT. This CDR3 is built from 14 residues. V was pared by 10 bases and J by 1 base, with 7 bases of the junction left unmatched. Here the CDR3 reads CATRDRAWNTEAFF. In DNA, the CDR3 is TGTGCCACGAGGGACAGGGCGTGGAACACTGAAGCTTTCTTT.

This rearrangement joins TRBV30 to TRBJ2-7, with 8 bases fitting TRBD2. Germline assignment: CDR1 GTSNPN and CDR2 SVGIG (reference sequence). Trimming at V came to 1 base and at J to 7 bases, leaving 6 bases not matched to a gene. This CDR3 has 13 residues. The CDR3 nucleotides are TGTGCCTGGAGTGGGGCTAGCGGGTTTGAGCAGTACTTC. It encodes CAWSGASGFEQYF.

The chain has TRBV4-1 and TRBJ1-1, with TRBD1 as a possible D gene (5 bases). The CDR3 is 14 amino acids. V lost 0 bases, J lost 7 bases, and 12 bases lay in between. Germline values: CDR1 MGHRA, CDR2 YSYEKL. The CDR3 sequence is CASSQESQGHEAFF. DNA of the CDR3: TGCGCCAGCAGCCAAGAAAGTCAGGGCCATGAAGCTTTCTTT.

This rearrangement joins TRBV27 to TRBJ2-2; D possibly corresponds to TRBD2 (6 bases). Per the germline V gene, CDR1 is MNHEY and CDR2 is SMNVEV (reference sequence). V lost 6 bases and J lost 0, with 14 bases in between. The CDR3 spans 16 residues. As DNA, the CDR3 is TGTGCCAGCAGGGTCGGAGGGCCCTCGAACACCGGGGAGCTGTTTTTT. Translated: CASRVGGPSNTGELFF.

The V call is TRBV27, the J call TRBJ2-7, with no clear D. Germline assignment: CDR1 MNHEY and CDR2 SMNVEV (reference sequence). CDR3 length: 20 residues. Deletions cut 2 bases from V and 4 bases from J, with 30 bases between. The CDR3, as DNA: TGTGCCAGCAGTTTAAAGCCCCCCCCTAGTCCCCTTTTGATTAGGTACGAGCAGTACTTC. It codes for CASSLKPPPSPLLIRYEQYF.

This sequence joins TRBV28 and TRBJ2-6, with 7 bases lining up with TRBD1. CDR1 is MDHEN and CDR2 is SYDVKM in the germline V gene. The CDR3 sequence is 16 residues long. V lost 6 bases and J lost 2; bases outside the gene matches: 7. CDR3 amino acids: CASSISDRAGANVLTF. CDR3 sequence (DNA): TGTGCCAGCAGCATTAGTGACAGGGCTGGGGCCAACGTCCTGACTTTC.

The chain uses TRBV27 and TRBJ2-3; weak D call: TRBD2 (6 bases). CDR1 and CDR2 (germline): MNHEY, SMNVEV (reference sequence). V shed 2 bases and J shed 3 bases, with 12 bases lying between them. CDR3 length: 15 residues. The CDR3 nucleotides read TGTGCCAGCAGTTTAACCCGGGAGAGGACAGATACGCAGTATTTT. Protein product: CASSLTRERTDTQYF.

The V gene is TRBV7-9, the J gene TRBJ2-7, with 7 bases lining up with TRBD2. In germline, CDR1 is SEHNR, CDR2 FQNEAQ (reference sequence). This CDR3 comprises 16 residues. The V segment lost 5 bases and the J segment 0 bases; nucleotides outside the gene matches: 10. The CDR3 sequence: CASSPKAGGSSYEQYF. CDR3 DNA sequence: TGTGCCAGCAGCCCCAAGGCGGGCGGGAGCTCCTACGAGCAGTACTTC. The complete variable domain, with remaining parts taken from reference TRBV7-9 and TRBJ2-7, reads DTGVSQNPRHKITKRGQNVTFRCDPISEHNRLYWYRQTLGQGPEFLTYFQNEAQLEKSRLLSDRFSAERPKGSFSTLEIQRTEQGDSAMYLCASSPKAGGSSYEQYFGPGTRLTVT.

V usage is TRBV2 and J usage is TRBJ1-4; D unresolved. The germline CDR1 and CDR2 sequences are SNHLY and FYNNEI. The CDR3 is 14 amino acids. Trimming shortened V by 2 bases and J by 5 bases, and 9 bases separated the two germline ends. DNA for the CDR3: TGTGCCAGCAGTGAATTGGGAGTCAATGAAAAACTGTTTTTT. This gives the protein CASSELGVNEKLFF.

V and J are TRBV19 and TRBJ1-5, with TRBD1 matching 7 bases. The trim removed 3 bases at V and 5 bases at J, leaving 13 bases unmatched. CDR1 and CDR2 (germline): LNHDA, SQIVND (reference sequence). The CDR3 sequence is 17 residues long. CDR3 in DNA: TGTGCCAGTAGTATCCGCCAACAGGGGACCACACATCAGCCCCAGCATTTT. As protein: CASSIRQQGTTHQPQHF.

Only a few counts were recorded for this clone. The chain recombines TRBV4-3 with TRBJ2-7; D unresolved. The ends were cut back, 1 base at V and 3 bases at J, with 10 bases in the middle. Germline V lookup: CDR1 LGHNA, CDR2 YSLEER. The CDR3 consists of 14 residues. The CDR3 loop is CASSQGRGSYEQYF. The CDR3 coding sequence is TGCGCCAGCAGCCAAGGTCGTGGCAGCTACGAGCAGTACTTC.